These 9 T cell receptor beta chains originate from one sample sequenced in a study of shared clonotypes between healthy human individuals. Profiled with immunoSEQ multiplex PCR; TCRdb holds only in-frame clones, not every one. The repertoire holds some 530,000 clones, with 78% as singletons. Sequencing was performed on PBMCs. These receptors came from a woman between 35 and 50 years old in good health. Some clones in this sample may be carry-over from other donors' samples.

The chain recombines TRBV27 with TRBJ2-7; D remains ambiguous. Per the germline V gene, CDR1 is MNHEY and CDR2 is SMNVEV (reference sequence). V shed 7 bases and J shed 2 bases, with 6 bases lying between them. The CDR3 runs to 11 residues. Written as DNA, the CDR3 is TGTGCCAGCAAGGACCCCTACGAGCAGTACTTC. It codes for CASKDPYEQYF.

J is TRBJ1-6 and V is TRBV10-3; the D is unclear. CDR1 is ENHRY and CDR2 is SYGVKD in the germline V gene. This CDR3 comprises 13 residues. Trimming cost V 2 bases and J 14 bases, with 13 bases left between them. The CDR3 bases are TGTGCCATCAGTGAGGCGTTGACTAGGGCCCTCCACTTT. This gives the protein CAISEALTRALHF.

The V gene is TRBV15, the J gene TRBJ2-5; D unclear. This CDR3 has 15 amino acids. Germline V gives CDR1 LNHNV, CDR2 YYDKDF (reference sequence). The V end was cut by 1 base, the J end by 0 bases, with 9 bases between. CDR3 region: CATSRAAEYQETQYF. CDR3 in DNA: TGTGCCACCAGCAGAGCAGCAGAATACCAAGAGACCCAGTACTTC.

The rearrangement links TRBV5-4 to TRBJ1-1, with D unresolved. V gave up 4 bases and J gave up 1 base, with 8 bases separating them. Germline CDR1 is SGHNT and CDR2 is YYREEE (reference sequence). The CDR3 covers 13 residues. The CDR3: CASSQQSNTEAFF. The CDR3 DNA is TGTGCCAGCAGCCAACAGTCGAACACTGAAGCTTTCTTT.

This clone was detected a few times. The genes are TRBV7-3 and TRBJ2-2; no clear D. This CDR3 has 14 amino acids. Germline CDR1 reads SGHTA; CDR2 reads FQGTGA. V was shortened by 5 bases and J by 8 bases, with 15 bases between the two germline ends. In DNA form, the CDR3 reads TGTGCCAGCAGCCCTAAACCTAGTACTGGGGAGCTGTTTTTT. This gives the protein CASSPKPSTGELFF.

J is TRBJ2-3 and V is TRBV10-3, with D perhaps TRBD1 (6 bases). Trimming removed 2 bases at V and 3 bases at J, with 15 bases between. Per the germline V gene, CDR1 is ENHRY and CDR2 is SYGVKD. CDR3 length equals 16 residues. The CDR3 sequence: CAISEGRRGTTDTQYF. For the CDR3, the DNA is TGTGCCATCAGTGAGGGTCGCAGGGGAACGACAGATACGCAGTATTTT.

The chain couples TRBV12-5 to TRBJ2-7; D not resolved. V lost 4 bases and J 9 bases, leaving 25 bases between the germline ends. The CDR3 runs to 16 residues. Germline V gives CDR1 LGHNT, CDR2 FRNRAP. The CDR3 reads CASGSDPLGTYRGQYF. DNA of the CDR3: TGTGCTAGTGGTTCAGACCCTCTGGGCACGTACCGCGGGCAGTACTTC.

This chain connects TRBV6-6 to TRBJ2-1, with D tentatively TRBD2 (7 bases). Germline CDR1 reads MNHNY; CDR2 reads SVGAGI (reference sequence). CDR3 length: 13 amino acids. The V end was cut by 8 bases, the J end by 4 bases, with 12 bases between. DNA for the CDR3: TGTGCCAGCTGTAGGGGGGGGTACAATGAGCAGTTCTTC. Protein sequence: CASCRGGYNEQFF.

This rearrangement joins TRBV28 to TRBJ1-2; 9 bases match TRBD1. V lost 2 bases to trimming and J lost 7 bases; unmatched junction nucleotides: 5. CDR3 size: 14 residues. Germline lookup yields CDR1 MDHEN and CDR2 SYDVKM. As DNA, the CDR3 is TGTGCCAGCAGTTTACGCGGACAGGGGCGTGGCTACACCTTC. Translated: CASSLRGQGRGYTF.